The present entry profiles one T cell receptor beta chain with its context. What it recognizes is unknown. This sample stems from a study of blood T cells in healthy people across ages. Findings and caveats of the study: Roughly linearly, TCR beta diversity per million T cells fell as age increased. No conclusive comparison of naive versus antigen-experienced cells was possible with unsorted PBMCs.

Through a sample-barcoded 5' primer and a J-beta primer mix, a second PCR was run for roughly 6 to 11 cycles. Every cDNA molecule carried a tag from a template-switch adaptor bearing 12 random nucleotides. From the 5' RACE reads, TCRdb called clonotypes with MiXCR, one entry per CDR3 protein. The sample has hundreds of thousands of distinct CDR3 sequences, approximately 43% seen once. Total RNA extracted from each sample amounted to at least 5.5 micrograms. V lost 6 bases and J lost 6; bases outside the gene matches: 7. Germline assignment: CDR1 MNHEY and CDR2 SVGEGT. The CDR3 has 14 amino acids. Sample: blood. The chain couples TRBV6-2 or TRBV6-3 to TRBJ2-7, with 11 bases aligning to TRBD2. This clonotype was obtained from an older woman in good health. CDR3 coding DNA: TGTGCCAGCAGACCCGGACTAGCGGGCATCGAGCAGTACTTC. Translated, it gives CASRPGLAGIEQYF.